This T cell receptor beta chain was observed in a study of blood T cell repertoires in COVID-19. For the study at large: Collection of acute and convalescent COVID-19 samples took place in the United States, Italy and Spain. The analysed material was cDNA or gDNA that came from T cells, B-cell-depleted T cells, or PBMCs.

This CDR3 comprises 13 residues. Germline V gene lookup returns CDR1 SGHTA and CDR2 FQGNSA. V lost 1 base, J lost 6 bases, and 2 bases stayed unmatched. Original data processing: Researchers report that nucleated cell counts were estimated from reference gene primer amplification. The protocol was immunoSEQ multiplex PCR, while the TCRdb copy is restricted to in-frame clones and leaves out a portion. For V, J and clone size, that table is used; D and trimming come from the DNA. The table records more than 95,000 clones, around 74% of them present only once. The receptor comes from a woman between 70 and 85 years old with acute or convalescent COVID-19. The sample comprised peripheral blood. The chain links TRBV7-2 to TRBJ2-7; TRBD2 agrees at 8 bases. The CDR3 loop is CASSLVLAGEQYF. CDR3 in DNA: TGTGCCAGCAGCTTAGTTCTAGCGGGCGAGCAGTACTTC.